This T cell receptor (beta chain) stems from a study of Ad26.COV2.S vaccination and SARS-CoV-2 variants. The overall study: A participant enrolled in the COV1001 Ad26.COV2.S trial arm provided the sample.

Per the germline V gene, CDR1 is SGHTA and CDR2 is FQGNSA. V shed 4 bases and J shed 2 bases, with 18 bases lying between them. The CDR3 loop spans 17 amino acids. Stated treatment: around 19 received Ad26.COV2.S at low or high dose, single or two shots; 5 received placebo; per-sample allocation not given. Sampling occurred on day 63 after the first vaccine or placebo injection. Donation came from an adult in Boston who was aged 18-55 years. Assay: immunoSEQ multiplex PCR; the TCRdb copy retains only in-frame clones and omits some. The sample comprises about 440,000 clones, around nine tenths of which are singletons, and 13% rests with the top ten.

The chain joins TRBV7-2 to TRBJ2-1, with D hard to call. The TCR comes from a person aged 18-65 years who received the Ad26.COV2.S COVID-19 vaccine or a placebo. The sequencing used peripheral blood, collected in a trial of Ad26.COV2.S vaccine versus placebo. CDR3 sequence: CASSWLNFKKTYNEQFF. The DNA for the CDR3 is TGTGCCAGCAGCTGGCTTAACTTTAAGAAAACCTACAATGAGCAGTTCTTC.